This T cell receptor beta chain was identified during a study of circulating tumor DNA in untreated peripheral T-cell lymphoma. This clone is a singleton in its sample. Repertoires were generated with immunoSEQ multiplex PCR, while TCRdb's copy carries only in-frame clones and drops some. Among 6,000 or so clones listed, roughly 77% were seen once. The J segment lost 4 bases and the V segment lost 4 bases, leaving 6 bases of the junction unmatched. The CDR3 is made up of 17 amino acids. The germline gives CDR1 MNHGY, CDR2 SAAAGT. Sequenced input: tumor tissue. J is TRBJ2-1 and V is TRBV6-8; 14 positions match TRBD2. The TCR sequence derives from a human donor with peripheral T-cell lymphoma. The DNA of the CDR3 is TGTGCCAGCAGTTCTAGACTAGCGGGGGGGCTATACAATGAGCAGTTCTTC. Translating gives CASSSRLAGGLYNEQFF.